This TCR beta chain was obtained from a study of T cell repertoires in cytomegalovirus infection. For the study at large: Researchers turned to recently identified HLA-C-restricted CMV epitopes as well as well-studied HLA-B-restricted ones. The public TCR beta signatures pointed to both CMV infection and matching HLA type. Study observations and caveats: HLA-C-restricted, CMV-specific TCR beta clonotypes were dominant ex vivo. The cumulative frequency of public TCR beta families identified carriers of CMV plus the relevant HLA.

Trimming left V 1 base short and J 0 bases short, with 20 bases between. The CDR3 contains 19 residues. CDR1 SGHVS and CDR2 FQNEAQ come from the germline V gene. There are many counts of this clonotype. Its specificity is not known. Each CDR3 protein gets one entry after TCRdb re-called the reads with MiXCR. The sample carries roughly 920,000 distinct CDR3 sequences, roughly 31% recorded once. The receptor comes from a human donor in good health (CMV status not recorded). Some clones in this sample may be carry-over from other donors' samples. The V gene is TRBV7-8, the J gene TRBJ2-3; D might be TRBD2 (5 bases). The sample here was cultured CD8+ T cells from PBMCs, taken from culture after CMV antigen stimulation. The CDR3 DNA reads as TGTGCCAGCAGCTTAGGCGCCCTCGGGGTCAGGCGTAGCACAGATACGCAGTATTTT. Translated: CASSLGALGVRRSTDTQYF.